Presented here are 30 T cell receptor beta chains from one specimen sequenced in a study of T cell responses to AZD1222 COVID-19 vaccine. Clones were read by immunoSEQ multiplex PCR, and TCRdb kept only the in-frame ones, dropping some. The top ten clones hold approximately 4% of a sample with about 140,000 clones, around 84% of them seen once. The material sequenced was peripheral blood, taken on day 0 of AZD1222 vaccination. The receptors originated from an adult in good health.

The chain has TRBV3-1 (or the pseudogene TRBV3-2) and TRBJ1-2; D is unresolved. This CDR3 has 13 amino acids. In germline, CDR1 is LGHDT, CDR2 YNNKEL (reference sequence). Trimming shortened V by 4 bases and J by 7 bases, and 13 bases separated the two germline ends. Here the CDR3 reads CASSPRKAGGYTF. CDR3 sequence (DNA): TGTGCCAGCAGCCCACGGAAGGCCGGTGGCTACACCTTC.

The CDR3 protein is CASRAPLGRLNTEAFF. The CDR3 DNA follows: TGTGCCAGTAGGGCCCCTTTAGGACGGCTAAACACTGAAGCTTTCTTT. The rearrangement links TRBV19 to TRBJ1-1; no firm D call. The CDR3 loop spans 16 amino acids. CDR1 is LNHDA, CDR2 SQIVND, per germline (reference sequence). V was clipped by 6 bases and J by 2 bases, with 19 bases between them.

The chain employs TRBV7-2 and TRBJ1-1; D perhaps matches TRBD1 (5 bases). This CDR3 has 14 amino acids. The ends were cut back, 2 bases at V and 0 bases at J, with 7 bases in the middle. In germline, CDR1 is SGHTA, CDR2 FQGNSA. CDR3 loop: CASSLPGLNTEAFF. The DNA of the CDR3 is TGTGCCAGCAGCTTACCAGGGCTGAACACTGAAGCTTTCTTT.

The rearrangement uses TRBV5-1 and TRBJ1-1; no definite D call. The CDR3 covers 16 residues. The germline V gene encodes CDR1 SGHRS and CDR2 YFSETQ. V lost 4 bases and J lost 0, with 16 bases in between. DNA of the CDR3: TGCGCCAGCAGCCCCACCACGGGAGAGCTGAACACTGAAGCTTTCTTT. Protein product: CASSPTTGELNTEAFF. Variable domain in full (rest from reference TRBV5-1 and TRBJ1-1): KAGVTQTPRYLIKTRGQQVTLSCSPISGHRSVSWYQQTPGQGLQFLFEYFSETQRNKGNFPGRFSGRQFSNSRSEMNVSTLELGDSALYLCASSPTTGELNTEAFFGQGTRLTVV.

V is TRBV3-1 (or the pseudogene TRBV3-2) and J is TRBJ2-1; TRBD2 aligns across 8 bases. V trimming: 4 bases; J trimming: 7 bases; junction bases outside the gene matches: 9. The CDR3 has 15 residues. Germline assignment: CDR1 LGHDT and CDR2 YNNKEL (reference sequence). The CDR3 sequence is CASSRWRGAGNEQFF. The CDR3 nucleotides are TGTGCCAGCAGCCGCTGGCGGGGGGCAGGGAATGAGCAGTTCTTC.

The rearrangement uses TRBV5-8 and TRBJ2-3; the match to TRBD2 covers 14 bases. Germline values: CDR1 SGHTS, CDR2 YDEGEE. This CDR3 comprises 16 residues. V lost 3 bases to trimming and J lost 2 bases; unmatched junction nucleotides: 2. The CDR3 coding sequence is TGTGCCAGCAGCTCGGGACTAGCGGGGGTCACAGATACGCAGTATTTT. It specifies CASSSGLAGVTDTQYF.

This sequence joins TRBV19 and TRBJ1-3, with TRBD1 identical over 9 bases. The CDR3 spans 18 residues. Per germline, CDR1 LNHDA and CDR2 SQIVND (reference sequence). V shed 9 bases and J 4 bases; nucleotides not matched to a gene: 19. The CDR3: CASQETGTGLLLGNTIYF. DNA for the CDR3: TGTGCCAGCCAAGAAACCGGGACAGGGCTCTTGCTCGGAAACACCATATATTTT.

This chain connects TRBV6-5 to TRBJ1-5; possibly TRBD1 for D (5 bases). Germline V gene lookup returns CDR1 MNHEY and CDR2 SVGAGI. The length of the CDR3 is 15 residues. The V end lost 8 bases, the J end lost 0 bases, and 14 bases lay between the germline ends. The CDR3 sequence is CASRRGPDSNQPQHF. CDR3 DNA sequence: TGTGCCAGCCGCCGGGGCCCGGATAGCAATCAGCCCCAGCATTTT.

The chain links TRBV3-1 (or the pseudogene TRBV3-2) to TRBJ2-7; D is ambiguous. V gave up 4 bases and J gave up 4 bases, with 14 bases separating them. Germline values: CDR1 LGHDT, CDR2 YNNKEL (reference sequence). CDR3 length: 14 amino acids. DNA of the CDR3: TGTGCCAGCAGCCCGGACCCTTTCGGGTACGAGCAGTACTTC. Protein: CASSPDPFGYEQYF.

CDR3 amino acids: CASSLEMWHLGTEAFF. The CDR3 coding sequence is TGTGCCAGCAGCTTAGAGATGTGGCATCTGGGCACTGAAGCTTTCTTT. This rearrangement joins TRBV7-8 to TRBJ1-1; D remains ambiguous. There are 16 residues in the CDR3. Germline V gene sequence: CDR1 SGHVS, CDR2 FQNEAQ. V was trimmed by 1 base and J by 4 bases, leaving 16 bases between them. Full variable domain (missing parts from reference TRBV7-8 and TRBJ1-1): GAGVSQSPRYKVAKRGQDVALRCDPISGHVSLFWYQQALGQGPEFLTYFQNEAQLDKSGLPSDRFFAERPEGSVSTLKIQRTQQEDSAVYLCASSLEMWHLGTEAFFGQGTRLTVV.

This chain connects TRBV5-5 to TRBJ2-7; 9 nucleotides match TRBD2. After removal of 0 bases from V and 1 base from J, the junction contained 5 bases not matched to a gene. Germline V gene data show CDR1 as SGHKS and CDR2 as YYEKEE (reference sequence). This CDR3 comprises 16 residues. The CDR3 loop reads CASSLGPSGESYEQYF. The CDR3 DNA reads as TGTGCCAGCAGCTTGGGGCCTAGCGGGGAGTCCTACGAGCAGTACTTC. Full variable domain (outside the CDR3, taken from reference TRBV5-5 and TRBJ2-7): DAGVTQSPTHLIKTRGQQVTLRCSPISGHKSVSWYQQVLGQGPQFIFQYYEKEERGRGNFPDRFSARQFPNYSSELNVNALLLGDSALYLCASSLGPSGESYEQYFGPGTRLTVT.

The chain links TRBV4-2 to TRBJ1-2, with D tentatively TRBD1 (5 bases). Germline-derived CDR1 and CDR2 are LGHNA and YNFKEQ. V was trimmed by 4 bases and J by 6 bases, leaving 15 bases between them. The length of the CDR3 is 14 residues. The CDR3 bases are TGTGCCAGCAGCCCAGAAGGGCGGGGGGATGGCTACACCTTC. This translates into CASSPEGRGDGYTF.

This chain uses TRBV5-1 with TRBJ1-6, with a tentative D call TRBD1 (5 bases). CDR1 and CDR2 from the germline V gene are SGHRS and YFSETQ. Trimming left V 2 bases short and J 7 bases short, with 10 bases between. The CDR3 is 14 residues long. The CDR3 DNA follows: TGCGCCAGCAGCTTACGGGACGGCAATTCACCCCTCCACTTT. Protein product: CASSLRDGNSPLHF.

The chain carries TRBV28 and TRBJ1-5; unclear D gene. Per germline, CDR1 MDHEN and CDR2 SYDVKM. The CDR3 length is 17 residues. Trimming removed 2 bases at V and 0 bases at J, with 14 bases between. CDR3 nucleotide sequence: TGTGCCAGCAGTTTAGGGTCCGCTTACTATAGCAATCAGCCCCAGCATTTT. Translation: CASSLGSAYYSNQPQHF.

The rearrangement links TRBV9 to TRBJ1-2; TRBD1 matches 7 bases. The germline CDR1 and CDR2 sequences are SGDLS and YYNGEE. The CDR3 length is 16 residues. Trimming cost V 0 bases and J 8 bases; bases outside gene matches: 13. DNA of the CDR3: TGTGCCAGCAGCGTAGACCCAGGGGGAACTGGTAAGGGCTACACCTTC. This codes for CASSVDPGGTGKGYTF.

This rearrangement joins TRBV4-1 to TRBJ1-3; D gene uncertain. The germline CDR1 and CDR2 sequences are MGHRA and YSYEKL. V lost 5 bases and J lost 1, with 9 bases in between. The CDR3 totals 14 residues. The chain's CDR3 is CASSFQRSGNTIYF. In nucleotides, the CDR3 is TGCGCCAGCAGCTTCCAAAGGTCTGGAAACACCATATATTTT.

The chain couples TRBV28 to TRBJ1-2; perhaps TRBD1 as D (6 bases). This CDR3 has 14 amino acids. The germline V gene has CDR1 MDHEN and CDR2 SYDVKM. Trimming left V 3 bases short and J 6 bases short, with 14 bases between. CDR3 sequence reads: CASSLNTGQNGYTF. DNA of the CDR3: TGTGCCAGCAGTTTGAATACAGGGCAAAATGGCTACACCTTC.

V and J are TRBV2 and TRBJ1-2, with 8 bases aligning to TRBD1. This CDR3 is 13 amino acids long. The junction had 6 bases not matched to a gene; V was cut back by 7 bases and J by 5 bases. The germline gives CDR1 SNHLY, CDR2 FYNNEI. CDR3 bases: TGTGCCAGCACCTACAGGGGGGCGTATGGCTACACCTTC. Its translation is CASTYRGAYGYTF. The full variable domain, with the rest looked up from reference TRBV2 and TRBJ1-2, is EPEVTQTPSHQVTQMGQEVILRCVPISNHLYFYWYRQILGQKVEFLVSFYNNEISEKSEIFDDQFSVERPDGSNFTLKIRSTKLEDSAMYFCASTYRGAYGYTFGSGTRLTVV.

The chain combines TRBV28 with TRBJ1-1; TRBD1 agrees at 7 bases. The V gene end was trimmed by 10 bases and the J gene end by 1 base; junction bases not matched to a gene: 9. Germline-derived CDR1 and CDR2 are MDHEN and SYDVKM. This CDR3 contains 14 residues. This chain's CDR3 is CATKLGDRNTEAFF. The CDR3 DNA is TGTGCCACCAAGTTGGGGGACAGGAACACTGAAGCTTTCTTT.

This rearrangement joins TRBV7-9 to TRBJ1-5; 7 bases are shared with TRBD1. This CDR3 is built from 14 residues. Germline CDR1 is SEHNR and CDR2 is FQNEAQ (reference sequence). V was clipped by 5 bases and J by 10 bases; unmatched bases: 11. The CDR3 region is CASSEGAGGKPQHF. The CDR3 DNA reads TGTGCCAGCAGCGAGGGGGCAGGGGGTAAACCCCAGCATTTT.

The chain joins TRBV5-1 to TRBJ1-2; D unresolved. The germline CDR1 and CDR2 sequences are SGHRS and YFSETQ. Trimming pared 3 bases from V and 8 bases from J, leaving 20 bases between. The CDR3 covers 15 residues. The CDR3 nucleotides read TGCGCCAGCAGCTCTAACCCCCTTAGGGCGGAGGGCTACACCTTC. Translation: CASSSNPLRAEGYTF. The complete variable domain, with remaining parts taken from reference TRBV5-1 and TRBJ1-2, reads KAGVTQTPRYLIKTRGQQVTLSCSPISGHRSVSWYQQTPGQGLQFLFEYFSETQRNKGNFPGRFSGRQFSNSRSEMNVSTLELGDSALYLCASSSNPLRAEGYTFGSGTRLTVV.

The chain joins TRBV29-1 to TRBJ1-2; possible D gene TRBD1, 6 bases. The CDR3 covers 15 residues. Deletions cut 1 base from V and 6 bases from J, with 18 bases between. Germline V lookup: CDR1 SQVTM, CDR2 ANQGSEA. CDR3 amino acids: CSVEGAKGERNGYTF. In DNA, the CDR3 is TGCAGCGTTGAAGGTGCAAAGGGGGAGCGGAATGGCTACACCTTC.

The chain carries TRBV30 and TRBJ1-5; possibly TRBD1 for D (5 bases). Trimming took off 0 bases at V and 6 bases at J, with 12 bases between the two ends. Looked up from germline, CDR1 is GTSNPN and CDR2 is SVGIG (reference sequence). CDR3 size: 14 residues. CDR3 sequence (DNA): TGTGCCTGGAGTGTGACAGTTAAAGGTCAGCCCCAGCATTTT. This encodes CAWSVTVKGQPQHF.

The rearrangement links TRBV30 to TRBJ2-3, with D perhaps matching TRBD1 or TRBD2 (5 bases each). This CDR3 spans 13 amino acids. Trimming removed 5 bases from V and 1 base from J, with 10 bases in between. Germline V CDR1 and CDR2: GTSNPN, SVGIG (reference sequence). CDR3 nucleotides: TGTGCCTGGGATCGAGGGGGCACAGATACGCAGTATTTT. This codes for CAWDRGGTDTQYF.

This clone has ten or more counts. The chain is built from TRBV28 and TRBJ1-2; 9 bases map to TRBD1. Germline-derived CDR1 and CDR2 are MDHEN and SYDVKM. The V segment lost 5 bases and the J segment 8 bases; nucleotides outside the gene matches: 18. The CDR3 has 17 amino acids. The CDR3 protein is CASSPPGQGVSYTGYTF. DNA of the CDR3: TGTGCCAGCAGTCCCCCGGGACAGGGCGTATCGTACACCGGCTACACCTTC.

This clone showed up just once. The CDR3 protein is CASSGNRVLFRYEQFF. The CDR3 DNA sequence: TGCGCCAGCAGTGGAAATAGGGTTTTGTTTAGGTATGAGCAGTTCTTC. The rearrangement links TRBV10-1 to TRBJ2-1; no reliable D call. The CDR3 consists of 16 residues. V was cut by 4 bases and J by 8 bases, with 21 bases left in between. Germline V gene sequence: CDR1 WNHNN, CDR2 SYGVQD (reference sequence).

The J gene is TRBJ1-4, the V gene TRBV9, with a tentative D call TRBD1 (5 bases). Trimming removed 3 bases from V and 5 bases from J, with 14 bases in between. CDR1 is SGDLS and CDR2 is YYNGEE in the germline V gene. This CDR3 is 15 amino acids long. The CDR3 is CASSAGTGLNEKLFF. The CDR3 nucleotides are TGTGCCAGCAGCGCGGGGACCGGACTAAATGAAAAACTGTTTTTT.

This clone was seen once. The chain is built from TRBV5-6 and TRBJ1-4; D ambiguous. Germline values: CDR1 SGHDT, CDR2 YYEEEE. Trimming removed 3 bases at V and 4 bases at J, with 13 bases between. The CDR3 runs 15 residues. This CDR3 is CASSSDRSYNEKLFF. CDR3 DNA sequence: TGTGCCAGCAGCTCAGATCGTAGCTATAATGAAAAACTGTTTTTT.

The chain has TRBV7-9 and TRBJ1-1; D possibly corresponds to TRBD1 (5 bases). Germline lookup yields CDR1 SEHNR and CDR2 FQNEAQ (reference sequence). CDR3 length equals 15 residues. V was cut by 5 bases and J by 4 bases, with 17 bases left in between. In DNA form, the CDR3 reads TGTGCCAGCAGCCCCTATGGGGCAGGAGGCACTGAAGCTTTCTTT. Translated, it gives CASSPYGAGGTEAFF. The entire variable domain, with the rest obtained from reference TRBV7-9 and TRBJ1-1, is as follows: DTGVSQNPRHKITKRGQNVTFRCDPISEHNRLYWYRQTLGQGPEFLTYFQNEAQLEKSRLLSDRFSAERPKGSFSTLEIQRTEQGDSAMYLCASSPYGAGGTEAFFGQGTRLTVV.

This clone has a handful of counts. The V gene is TRBV7-9, the J gene TRBJ2-5, with 7 nucleotides matching TRBD2. The V gene end was trimmed by 2 bases and the J gene end by 5 bases; junction bases not matched to a gene: 5. This CDR3 has 14 amino acids. Germline CDR1 SEHNR, CDR2 FQNEAQ (reference sequence). The CDR3 sequence: CASSLRGEWETQYF. The CDR3 nucleotides are TGTGCCAGCAGCTTACGGGGGGAATGGGAGACCCAGTACTTC.